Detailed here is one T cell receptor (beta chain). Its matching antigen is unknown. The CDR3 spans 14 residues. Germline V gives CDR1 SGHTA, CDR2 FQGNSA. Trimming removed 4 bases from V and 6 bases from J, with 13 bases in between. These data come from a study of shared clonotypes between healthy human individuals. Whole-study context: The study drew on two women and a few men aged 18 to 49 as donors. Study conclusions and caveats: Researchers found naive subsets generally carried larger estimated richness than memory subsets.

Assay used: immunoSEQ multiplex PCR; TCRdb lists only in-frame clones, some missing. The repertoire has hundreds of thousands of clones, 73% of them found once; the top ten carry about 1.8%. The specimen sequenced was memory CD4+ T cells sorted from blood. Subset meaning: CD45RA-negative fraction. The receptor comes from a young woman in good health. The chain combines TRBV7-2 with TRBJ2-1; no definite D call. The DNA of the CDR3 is TGTGCCAGCAGCTCCCCGCCCCCTCTCAATGAGCAGTTCTTC. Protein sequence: CASSSPPPLNEQFF.